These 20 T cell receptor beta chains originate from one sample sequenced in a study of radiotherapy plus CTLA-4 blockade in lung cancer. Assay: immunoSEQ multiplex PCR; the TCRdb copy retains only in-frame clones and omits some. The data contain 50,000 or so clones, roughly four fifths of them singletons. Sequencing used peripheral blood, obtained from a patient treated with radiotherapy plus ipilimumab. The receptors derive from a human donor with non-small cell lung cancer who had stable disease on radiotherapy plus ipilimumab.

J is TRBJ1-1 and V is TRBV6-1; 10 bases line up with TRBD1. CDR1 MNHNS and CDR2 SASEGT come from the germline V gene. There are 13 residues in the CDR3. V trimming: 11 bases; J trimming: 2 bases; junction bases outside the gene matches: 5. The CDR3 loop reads CAGWDRGNTEAFF. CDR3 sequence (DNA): TGTGCCGGATGGGACAGGGGAAACACTGAAGCTTTCTTT.

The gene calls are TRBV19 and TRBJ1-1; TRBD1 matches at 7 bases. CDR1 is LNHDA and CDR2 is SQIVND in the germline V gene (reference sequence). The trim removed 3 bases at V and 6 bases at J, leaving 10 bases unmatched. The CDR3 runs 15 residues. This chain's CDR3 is CASSIRQGTGAEAFF. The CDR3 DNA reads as TGTGCCAGTAGTATCCGACAGGGTACTGGAGCTGAAGCTTTCTTT.

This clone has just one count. CDR3 DNA sequence: TGTGCCAGCAGCTTAGGGCAACAGGGGGACTCTGGAAACACCATATATTTT. Amino acids: CASSLGQQGDSGNTIYF. The chain joins TRBV7-6 to TRBJ1-3; TRBD1 matches 8 bases. V trimming: 1 base; J trimming: 0 bases; junction bases outside the gene matches: 5. Germline CDR1 and CDR2: SGHVS and FNYEAQ. This CDR3 has 17 amino acids.

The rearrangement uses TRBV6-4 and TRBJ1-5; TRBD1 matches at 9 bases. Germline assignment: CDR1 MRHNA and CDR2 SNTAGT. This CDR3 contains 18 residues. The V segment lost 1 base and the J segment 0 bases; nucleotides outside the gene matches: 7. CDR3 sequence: CASSDLTGGANSNQPQHF. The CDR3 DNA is TGTGCCAGCAGTGACTTAACAGGGGGCGCAAATAGCAATCAGCCCCAGCATTTT.

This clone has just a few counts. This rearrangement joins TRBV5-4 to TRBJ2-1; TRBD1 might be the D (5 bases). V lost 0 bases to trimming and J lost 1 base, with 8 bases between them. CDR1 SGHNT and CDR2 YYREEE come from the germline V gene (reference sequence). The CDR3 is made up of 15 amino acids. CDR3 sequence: CASSLAGWSYNEQFF. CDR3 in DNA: TGTGCCAGCAGCTTGGCAGGGTGGTCCTACAATGAGCAGTTCTTC.

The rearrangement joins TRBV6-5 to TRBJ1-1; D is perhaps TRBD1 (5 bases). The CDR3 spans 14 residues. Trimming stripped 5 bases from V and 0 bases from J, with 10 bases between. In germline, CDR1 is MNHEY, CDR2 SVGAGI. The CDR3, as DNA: TGTGCCAGCAGTAAGAAGGGGATGAACACTGAAGCTTTCTTT. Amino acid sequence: CASSKKGMNTEAFF.

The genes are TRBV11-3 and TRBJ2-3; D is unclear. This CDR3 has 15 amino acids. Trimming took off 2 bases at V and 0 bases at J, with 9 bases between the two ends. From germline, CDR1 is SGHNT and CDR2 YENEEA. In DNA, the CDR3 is TGTGCCAGCAGCTTATCCCAGACTAGCACAGATACGCAGTATTTT. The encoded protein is CASSLSQTSTDTQYF.

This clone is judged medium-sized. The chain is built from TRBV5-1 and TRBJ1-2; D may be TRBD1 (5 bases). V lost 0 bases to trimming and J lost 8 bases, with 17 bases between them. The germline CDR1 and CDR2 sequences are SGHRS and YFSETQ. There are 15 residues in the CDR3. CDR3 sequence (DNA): TGCGCCAGCAGCTTGGGGGTCCGGACATCCCGCGGCTACACCTTC. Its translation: CASSLGVRTSRGYTF.

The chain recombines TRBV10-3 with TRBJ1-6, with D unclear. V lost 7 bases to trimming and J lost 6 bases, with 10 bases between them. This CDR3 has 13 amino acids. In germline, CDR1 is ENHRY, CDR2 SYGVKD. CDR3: CAIKGVVNSPLHF. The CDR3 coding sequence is TGTGCCATCAAAGGTGTAGTTAATTCACCCCTCCACTTT.

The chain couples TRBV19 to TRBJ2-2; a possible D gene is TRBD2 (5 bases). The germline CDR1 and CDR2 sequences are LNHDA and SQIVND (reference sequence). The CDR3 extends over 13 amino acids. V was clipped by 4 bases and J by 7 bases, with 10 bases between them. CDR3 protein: CASSRRISGELFF. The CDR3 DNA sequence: TGTGCCAGTAGTAGGAGGATTAGCGGGGAGCTGTTTTTT.

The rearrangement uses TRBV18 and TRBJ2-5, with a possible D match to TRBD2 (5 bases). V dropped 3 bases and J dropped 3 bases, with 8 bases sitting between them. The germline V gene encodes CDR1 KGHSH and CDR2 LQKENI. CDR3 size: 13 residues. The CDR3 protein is CASSPGSEETQYF. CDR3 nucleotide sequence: TGTGCCAGCTCACCGGGGAGCGAAGAGACCCAGTACTTC.

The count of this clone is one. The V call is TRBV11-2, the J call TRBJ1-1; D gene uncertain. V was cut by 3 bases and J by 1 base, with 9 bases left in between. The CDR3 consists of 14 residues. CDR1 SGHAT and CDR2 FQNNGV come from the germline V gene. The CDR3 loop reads CASSLSQANTEAFF. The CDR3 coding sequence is TGTGCCAGCAGCTTGTCACAAGCGAACACTGAAGCTTTCTTT.

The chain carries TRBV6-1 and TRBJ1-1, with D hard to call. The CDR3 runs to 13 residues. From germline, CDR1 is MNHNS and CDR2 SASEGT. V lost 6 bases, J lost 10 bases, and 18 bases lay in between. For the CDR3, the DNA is TGTGCCAGCAGGGACTGGGAACGCTCTGGAGCTTTCTTT. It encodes CASRDWERSGAFF.

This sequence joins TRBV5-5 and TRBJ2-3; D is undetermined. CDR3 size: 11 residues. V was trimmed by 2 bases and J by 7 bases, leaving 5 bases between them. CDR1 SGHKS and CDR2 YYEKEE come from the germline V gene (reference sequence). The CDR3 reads CASSFDHTQYF. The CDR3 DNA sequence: TGTGCCAGCAGCTTTGATCATACGCAGTATTTT.

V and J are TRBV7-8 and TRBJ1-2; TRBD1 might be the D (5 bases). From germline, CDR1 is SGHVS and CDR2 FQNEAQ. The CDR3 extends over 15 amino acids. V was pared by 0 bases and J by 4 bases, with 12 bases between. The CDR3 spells CASSLAPGDLYGYTF. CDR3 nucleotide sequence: TGTGCCAGCAGCTTAGCGCCGGGGGACCTCTATGGCTACACCTTC.

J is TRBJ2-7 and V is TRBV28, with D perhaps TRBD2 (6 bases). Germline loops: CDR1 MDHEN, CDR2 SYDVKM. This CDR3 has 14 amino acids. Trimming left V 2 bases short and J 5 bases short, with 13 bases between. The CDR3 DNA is TGTGCCAGCAGTTTAGCGGGGCCCAACCACGAGCAGTACTTC. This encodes CASSLAGPNHEQYF.

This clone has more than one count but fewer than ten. CDR3 amino acids: CASKSYSNQPQHF. CDR3 nucleotides: TGTGCCAGCAAGAGTTATAGCAATCAGCCCCAGCATTTT. The V gene is TRBV6-5, the J gene TRBJ1-5; D gene unclear. V lost 7 bases and J lost 0, with 7 bases in between. Germline loops: CDR1 MNHEY, CDR2 SVGAGI. The CDR3 is 13 amino acids.

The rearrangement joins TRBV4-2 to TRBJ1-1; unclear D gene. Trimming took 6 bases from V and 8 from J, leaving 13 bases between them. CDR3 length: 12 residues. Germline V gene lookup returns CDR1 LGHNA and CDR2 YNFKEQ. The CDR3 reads CASRLEGSEAFF. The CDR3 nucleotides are TGTGCCAGCAGATTGGAAGGGTCGGAAGCTTTCTTT.

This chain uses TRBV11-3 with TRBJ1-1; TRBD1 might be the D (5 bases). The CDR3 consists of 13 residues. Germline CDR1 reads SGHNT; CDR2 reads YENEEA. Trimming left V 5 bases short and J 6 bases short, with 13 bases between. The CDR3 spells CASSLGGGSEAFF. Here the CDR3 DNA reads TGTGCCAGCAGCCTGGGGGGAGGGTCTGAAGCTTTCTTT.

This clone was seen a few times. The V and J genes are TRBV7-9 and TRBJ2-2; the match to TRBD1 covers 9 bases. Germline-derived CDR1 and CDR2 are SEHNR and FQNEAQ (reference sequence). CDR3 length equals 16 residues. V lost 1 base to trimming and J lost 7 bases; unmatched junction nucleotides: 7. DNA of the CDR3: TGTGCCAGCAGCTTAGGCGGGACAGGGTCAGGCGGGGAGCTGTTTTTT. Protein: CASSLGGTGSGGELFF.